The TCR beta chain described here comes from a study of neurological immune-mediated disorders. TCRdb re-derived calls from the 5' RACE reads in MiXCR, one entry per CDR3 protein. In the table there are approximately 100,000 distinct CDR3 sequences, around 3.3% of which are singletons. Unsorted libraries used 2 million PBMCs kept at -80 degrees C. Germline values: CDR1 DFQATT, CDR2 SNEGSKA (reference sequence). This CDR3 spans 15 amino acids. V was shortened by 1 base and J by 5 bases, with 16 bases between the two germline ends. This clonotype was detected many times. Sequencing used PBMCs. V usage is TRBV20-1 and J usage is TRBJ2-3, with D perhaps TRBD2 (6 bases). The receptor's source is a woman in her late teens or twenties with multiple sclerosis. The CDR3 protein is CSARGVYGRGDTQYF. The DNA for the CDR3 is TGCAGTGCTAGAGGGGTTTACGGGCGGGGAGATACGCAGTATTTT.